Below, one T cell receptor beta chain is given with its context. J lost 8 bases, V lost 6 bases, and 12 bases had no gene match. This CDR3 has 15 amino acids. CDR1 and CDR2 from the germline V gene are SNHLY and FYNNEI. This entry comes from a study of Ad26.COV2.S vaccination and SARS-CoV-2 variants. Measured with immunoSEQ multiplex PCR; TCRdb has only the in-frame clones, and not every one. The sample consists of roughly 140,000 clones, roughly 90% of them appearing once. Source: peripheral blood, taken after recovery from COVID-19. This TCR came from a human donor who had recovered from COVID-19. The rearrangement joins TRBV2 to TRBJ2-1, with 8 bases aligning to TRBD2. The CDR3, as DNA: TGTGCCAGCAGATCCGCCGGGACTAGATACGATGAGCAGTTCTTC. As protein: CASRSAGTRYDEQFF.